A single sample gave rise to the 2 T cell receptor beta chains below, sequenced in a study of T cells in Graves' hyperthyroidism and ophthalmopathy. Amplified TCR beta CDR3 regions came from RNA transcripts. The TCR CDR3 first-round RT-PCR relied on the HTBI primer set. TCRdb re-derived calls from the multiplex PCR reads in MiXCR, one entry per CDR3 protein. The sample has about 600,000 distinct CDR3 sequences; approximately 15% are singletons. The sequencing input was blood. These receptors all come from a woman between 35 and 50 years old with Graves' ophthalmopathy.

This clonotype was detected many times. V gene TRBV6-1 combines with J gene TRBJ1-1; maybe TRBD1 (6 bases). The CDR3 is 15 amino acids. Trimming stripped 5 bases from V and 4 bases from J, with 17 bases between. CDR1 MNHNS and CDR2 SASEGT come from the germline V gene. The chain's CDR3 is CASSYSRKGGTEAFF. Written as DNA, the CDR3 is TGTGCCAGCAGTTACTCCCGGAAGGGGGGCACTGAAGCTTTCTTT.

A word on this clonotype: This may come from a read error, since a much larger clone is one base off. The conserved closing phenylalanine or tryptophan is absent in this CDR3, likely reflecting a read error. V and J are TRBV28 and TRBJ2-3; TRBD1 aligns across 8 bases. The CDR3 totals 16 residues. The germline CDR1 and CDR2 sequences are MDHEN and SYDVKM. J was trimmed by 3 bases and V by 1 base; bases with no gene match: 6. CDR3 coding DNA: TGTGCCAGCAGTTTATCGCCAGGACAGGGAACAGATACGCAGTATCTT. Residues: CASSLSPGQGTDTQYL.